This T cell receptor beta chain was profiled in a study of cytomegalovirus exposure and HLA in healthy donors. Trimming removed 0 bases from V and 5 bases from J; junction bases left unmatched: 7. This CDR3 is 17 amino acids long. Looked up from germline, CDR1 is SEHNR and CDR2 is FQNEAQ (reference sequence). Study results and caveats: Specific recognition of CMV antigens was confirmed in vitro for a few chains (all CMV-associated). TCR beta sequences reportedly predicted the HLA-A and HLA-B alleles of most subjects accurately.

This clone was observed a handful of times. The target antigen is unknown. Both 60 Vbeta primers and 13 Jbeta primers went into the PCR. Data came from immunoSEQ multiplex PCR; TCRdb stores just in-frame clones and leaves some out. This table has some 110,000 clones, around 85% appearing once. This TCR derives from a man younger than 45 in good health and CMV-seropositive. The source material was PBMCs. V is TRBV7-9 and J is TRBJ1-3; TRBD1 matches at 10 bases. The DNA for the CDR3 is TGTGCCAGCAGCTTAGCGATCGGGACAGGGGATCGAAACACCATATATTTT. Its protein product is CASSLAIGTGDRNTIYF.